These T cell receptor beta chains were read from a single sample in a study of CD8 T cells in ankylosing spondylitis. MiXCR was run by TCRdb on the 5' RACE reads, yielding one entry per CDR3 protein. Among about 840,000 distinct CDR3 sequences listed, 12% were seen once. The material sequenced was blood, either unsorted or a sorted T cell fraction (not recorded which). These receptors all come from a male donor with ankylosing spondylitis. The CDR3 runs from the conserved cysteine through the conserved F or W. D genes are given only for firm matches. Rows may omit the clone size; those that give it use once, few, many or a size class.

>few|TRBV10-3|-|TRBJ2-2
CAISPGRGNTGELFF
TGTGCCATCAGCCCCGGGCGGGGGAACACCGGGGAGCTGTTTTTT
>-|TRBV7-9|-|TRBJ2-3
CASSFAGTTDTQYF
TGTGCCAGCAGCTTCGCCGGGACCACAGATACGCAGTATTTT
>-|TRBV7-9|-|TRBJ2-7
CASSPLVEQYF
TGTGCCAGCAGCCCCCTGGTCGAGCAGTACTTC
>few|TRBV5-1|-|TRBJ1-1
CASNPGVLNTEAFF
TGCGCCAGCAACCCAGGCGTACTGAACACTGAAGCTTTCTTT
>few|TRBV7-2|-|TRBJ1-1
CASSATWNTEAFF
TGTGCCAGCAGCGCGACATGGAACACTGAAGCTTTCTTT
>-|TRBV5-1|-|TRBJ1-6
CASSFASESPLHF
TGCGCCAGCAGCTTTGCGAGCGAATCACCCCTCCACTTT
>few|TRBV7-2|-|TRBJ2-5
CASSPGVGHETQYF
TGTGCCAGCAGCCCCGGTGTAGGGCACGAGACCCAGTACTTC
>once|TRBV28|-|TRBJ2-2
CAGGGAGELFF
TGTGCCGGCGGTGGGGCCGGGGAGCTGTTTTTT
>-|TRBV6-5|-|TRBJ2-7
CASSYSSLRFSYEQYF
TGTGCCAGCAGTTACTCGAGTCTTCGGTTTTCCTACGAGCAGTACTTC
>few|TRBV10-3|-|TRBJ2-7
CAIGAGKAYEQYF
TGTGCCATCGGCGCCGGGAAAGCCTACGAGCAGTACTTC
>-|TRBV20-1|-|TRBJ2-3
CSARDSQRGTDTQYF
TGCAGTGCTAGAGATTCGCAGCGGGGCACAGATACGCAGTATTTT
>many|TRBV20-1|-|TRBJ2-4
CSARPDKNIQYF
TGCAGTGCTAGACCGGACAAAAACATTCAGTACTTC
>many|TRBV29-1|-|TRBJ2-7
CSVEDEGGNEQYF
TGCAGCGTTGAAGATGAAGGTGGGAACGAGCAGTACTTC
>many|TRBV5-1|-|TRBJ2-4
CASSLGASRNIQYF
TGCGCCAGCAGCTTGGGGGCTTCTCGAAACATTCAGTACTTC
>-|TRBV4-3|-|TRBJ2-7
CASSHAATATYEQYF
TGCGCCAGCAGCCACGCCGCGACAGCGACCTACGAGCAGTACTTC
>few|TRBV10-3|-|TRBJ1-1
CAISETGSTEAFF
TGTGCCATCAGTGAGACAGGGTCCACTGAAGCTTTCTTT
>-|TRBV15|-|TRBJ2-7
CATSRGGEGAYEQYF
TGTGCCACCAGCAGAGGTGGCGAGGGGGCCTACGAGCAGTACTTC
>-|TRBV6-9|-|TRBJ2-2
CASSFREAGELFF
TGTGCCAGCAGTTTCAGGGAGGCCGGGGAGCTGTTTTTT
>-|TRBV7-9|-|TRBJ1-2
CASSLEQGQGPFF
TGTGCCAGCAGCTTAGAGCAGGGGCAGGGGCCCTTCTTC
>few|TRBV7-9|-|TRBJ1-1
CASSFHSAAAFF
TGTGCCAGCAGCTTCCATAGCGCCGCGGCTTTCTTT
>few|TRBV2|-|TRBJ1-2
CAGGEGYTF
TGTGCCGGAGGCGAGGGCTACACCTTC
>few|TRBV20-1|-|TRBJ2-5
CSASRRDQETQYF
TGCAGTGCCTCCCGACGGGACCAAGAGACCCAGTACTTC
>many|TRBV29-1|TRBD2|TRBJ2-3
CSAASGTDTQYF
TGCAGCGCCGCTAGCGGAACAGATACGCAGTATTTT
>few|TRBV29-1|TRBD1|TRBJ2-7
CSVANRGLTYEQYF
TGCAGCGTCGCGAACAGGGGGCTGACCTACGAGCAGTACTTC
>few|TRBV10-3|-|TRBJ1-1
CAISESARGWGTEAFF
TGTGCCATCAGTGAGTCGGCGAGGGGCTGGGGCACTGAAGCTTTCTTT
>few|TRBV29-1|-|TRBJ2-7
CSVKGRTGYEQYF
TGCAGCGTTAAGGGCCGGACGGGCTACGAGCAGTACTTC
>-|TRBV7-2|-|TRBJ1-4
CASSSRGQTGEKLFF
TGTGCCAGCAGCAGTCGAGGACAAACCGGTGAAAAACTGTTTTTT
>-|TRBV20-1|TRBD1|TRBJ1-2
CSAEGDRLSYGYTF
TGCAGTGCTGAGGGGGACAGGTTAAGTTATGGCTACACCTTC
>many|TRBV10-3|-|TRBJ2-7
CAISELGRGAYEQYF
TGTGCCATCAGCGAGCTGGGCAGGGGTGCCTACGAGCAGTACTTC
>-|TRBV20-1|-|TRBJ1-5
CSATESGRGNQPQHF
TGCAGTGCTACTGAAAGCGGACGGGGCAATCAGCCCCAGCATTTT
>many|TRBV5-1|-|TRBJ2-7
CASSPRQGGSYEQYF
TGCGCCAGCAGCCCCCGGCAGGGAGGTTCATACGAGCAGTACTTC
>many|TRBV27|-|TRBJ2-7
CASSFADGHKYF
TGTGCCAGCAGTTTCGCCGACGGTCACAAATACTTC
>few|TRBV5-1|-|TRBJ2-7
CASSPGEVSYEQYF
TGCGCCAGCAGCCCGGGGGAGGTTAGCTACGAGCAGTACTTC
>many|TRBV9|-|TRBJ1-2
CASRQGSYGYTF
TGTGCCAGCCGGCAGGGATCCTATGGCTACACCTTC
>-|TRBV6-2/TRBV6-3|-|TRBJ2-7
CASSYRTSRRQVEQYF
TGTGCCAGCAGTTACCGTACTTCTCGGCGACAGGTGGAGCAGTACTTC
>many|TRBV5-5|-|TRBJ2-7
CASSSGPNYEQYF
TGTGCCAGCAGCTCGGGACCGAACTACGAGCAGTACTTC
>-|TRBV20-1|TRBD1|TRBJ1-2
CSARKIQGADGYTF
TGCAGTGCTCGGAAGATACAGGGGGCCGATGGCTACACCTTC
>-|TRBV10-3|TRBD2|TRBJ2-3
CAISGGRLHTQYF
TGTGCCATCAGTGGCGGGAGGTTACATACGCAGTATTTT
>few|TRBV20-1|-|TRBJ2-7
CSANKVSFYEQYF
TGCAGTGCAAACAAGGTGTCCTTTTACGAGCAGTACTTC
>-|TRBV3-1|-|TRBJ2-1
CASSQIPGQQFF
TGTGCCAGCAGCCAAATCCCGGGGCAGCAGTTCTTC
>many|TRBV7-2|-|TRBJ2-7
CASSPGRASYEQYF
TGTGCCAGCAGCCCGGGGAGAGCGAGCTACGAGCAGTACTTC
>-|TRBV5-4|TRBD2|TRBJ2-5
CASSSGTSGNQETQYF
TGTGCCAGCAGCTCCGGGACTAGCGGGAACCAAGAGACCCAGTACTTC
>once|TRBV5-1|TRBD1|TRBJ1-1
CASSSPGQEKNTEAFF
TGCGCCAGCAGCTCCCCGGGACAGGAGAAGAACACTGAAGCTTTCTTT
>many|TRBV7-6|-|TRBJ2-7
CASSQDRERQYF
TGTGCCAGCAGCCAGGACCGCGAACGTCAGTACTTC
>many|TRBV5-1|-|TRBJ1-2
CASSVDSQLPYGYTF
TGCGCCAGCAGCGTGGACAGCCAGCTCCCCTATGGCTACACCTTC
>many|TRBV20-1|TRBD2|TRBJ2-1
CSAPPSGGVDEQFF
TGCAGTGCCCCGCCTAGCGGGGGGGTCGATGAGCAGTTCTTC
>few|TRBV7-9|TRBD2|TRBJ2-1
CASSSPTSGGMNEQFF
TGTGCCAGCAGCTCGCCTACTAGCGGGGGGATGAATGAGCAGTTCTTC
>-|TRBV11-2|TRBD2|TRBJ2-7
CASSLRPSGREGTYEQYF
TGTGCCAGCAGCTTAAGGCCCTCTGGGCGGGAGGGCACTTACGAGCAGTACTTC
>few|TRBV10-3|TRBD2|TRBJ2-3
CAISGGTSPDTQYF
TGTGCCATCAGTGGGGGGACTAGCCCAGATACGCAGTATTTT
>-|TRBV15|-|TRBJ2-5
CATSLSGGETQYF
TGTGCCACCAGTTTGAGTGGAGGAGAGACCCAGTACTTC
>-|TRBV6-1|TRBD2|TRBJ2-3
CATRLALTDTQYF
TGTGCCACCAGACTAGCTCTCACAGATACGCAGTATTTT
>many|TRBV20-1|-|TRBJ2-5
CSARVSGTTETQYF
TGCAGTGCTAGAGTGTCGGGTACAACGGAGACCCAGTACTTC
>-|TRBV5-1|-|TRBJ1-4
CASSPRGGPLAEKLFF
TGCGCCAGCAGCCCCCGGGGAGGGCCCTTGGCTGAAAAACTGTTTTTT